The 19 T cell receptor beta chains below come from one sample, sequenced in a study of control samples from healthy donors and cancer patients. Generated by immunoSEQ multiplex PCR, the TCRdb table keeps only in-frame clones and is missing some. The repertoire holds fewer than 110,000 clones, about 89% seen once, with about 20% in the top ten. Specimen: PBMCs. These TCRs come from a man aged 60 to 69 with lung cancer.

The chain couples TRBV30 to TRBJ1-2, with 7 bases matching TRBD1. Germline values: CDR1 GTSNPN, CDR2 SVGIG (reference sequence). The CDR3 sequence is 15 residues long. Trimming removed 0 bases from V and 4 bases from J; junction bases left unmatched: 8. DNA for the CDR3: TGTGCCTGGAGTGTAATGGAGACAGGGCCCTATGGCTACACCTTC. Its protein product is CAWSVMETGPYGYTF.

The chain carries TRBV6-6 and TRBJ1-1; 7 bases map to TRBD1. Germline trimming cut 6 bases from V and 7 bases from J; bases unmatched to any gene: 8. Germline V gives CDR1 MNHNY, CDR2 SVGAGI (reference sequence). The CDR3 has 13 amino acids. CDR3 loop: CASSTPAGGEAFF. The CDR3 nucleotides read TGTGCCAGCAGCACCCCGGCAGGGGGTGAAGCTTTCTTT.

Only one count was recorded for this clone. V usage is TRBV30 and J usage is TRBJ1-3; D gene unclear. Germline V gene lookup returns CDR1 GTSNPN and CDR2 SVGIG (reference sequence). The length of the CDR3 is 12 residues. V was trimmed by 4 bases and J by 2 bases, leaving 6 bases between them. In DNA form, the CDR3 reads TGTGCCTGGACGCAGGCTGGAAACACCATATATTTT. It translates to CAWTQAGNTIYF. The full variable domain, completed using reference TRBV30 and TRBJ1-3, is SQTIHQWPATLVQPVGSPLSLECTVEGTSNPNLYWYRQAAGRGLQLLFYSVGIGQISSEVPQNLSASRPQDRQFILSSKKLLLSDSGFYLCAWTQAGNTIYFGEGSWLTVV.

The chain links TRBV5-5 to TRBJ2-7, with 7 nucleotides matching TRBD1. V shed 4 bases, J shed 2 bases, and the junction held 6 bases outside the gene matches. The CDR3 covers 14 residues. Per germline, CDR1 SGHKS and CDR2 YYEKEE (reference sequence). The CDR3 DNA reads as TGTGCCAGCAGCCTAAGAGACAGGGCCTACGAGCAGTACGTC. This sequence encodes CASSLRDRAYEQYV.

Concerning this clone: Other DNA sequences in the same sample also yield this CDR3. This sequence joins TRBV6-5 and TRBJ2-7; 8 bases map to TRBD1. The CDR3 extends over 13 amino acids. J gave up 3 bases and V 6 bases, and 4 bases lay outside the gene matches. Germline V gives CDR1 MNHEY, CDR2 SVGAGI. The DNA for the CDR3 is TGTGCCAGCAGACGACAGGGGATCTACGAGCAGTACGTC. Protein product: CASRRQGIYEQYV.

CDR3 loop: CASSQVPWGPATNEKLFF. CDR3 bases: TGTGCCAGCAGCCAAGTACCGTGGGGACCGGCAACTAATGAAAAACTGTTTTTT. The chain is built from TRBV14 and TRBJ1-4; D possibly corresponds to TRBD1 (5 bases). The CDR3 is made up of 18 amino acids. Germline lookup yields CDR1 SGHDN and CDR2 FVKESK. The V and J ends lost 1 base and 0 bases respectively, with 15 bases between them.

The chain couples TRBV3-1 (or the pseudogene TRBV3-2) to TRBJ2-5; 13 nucleotides align to TRBD2. V lost 1 base, J lost 8 bases, and 1 base stayed unmatched. The CDR3 has 14 residues. The germline V gene has CDR1 LGHDT and CDR2 YNNKEL (reference sequence). The CDR3 loop is CASSQGLAGGTQYF. Here the CDR3 DNA reads TGTGCCAGCAGCCAAGGACTAGCGGGGGGAACCCAGTACTTC.

V and J are TRBV5-1 and TRBJ1-1, with 7 nucleotides matching TRBD1. J was trimmed by 0 bases and V by 5 bases; bases with no gene match: 4. From germline, CDR1 is SGHRS and CDR2 YFSETQ. This CDR3 has 14 residues. CDR3 protein: CASRQGGMNTEAFF. The DNA of the CDR3 is TGCGCCAGCAGGCAGGGGGGTATGAACACTGAAGCTTTCTTT.

The V and J genes are TRBV3-1 (or the pseudogene TRBV3-2) and TRBJ1-2, with 7 bases fitting TRBD1. The CDR3 contains 14 residues. The junction had 8 bases not matched to a gene; V was cut back by 3 bases and J by 7 bases. The V gene's germline CDR1 is LGHDT and CDR2 YNNKEL (reference sequence). DNA for the CDR3: TGTGCCAGCAGCCATCAGACAGGGACCTCTGGCTACACCTTC. Protein: CASSHQTGTSGYTF.

The chain combines TRBV6-1 with TRBJ1-5; D call uncertain. The V end was cut by 2 bases, the J end by 0 bases, with 11 bases between. CDR1 and CDR2 (germline): MNHNS, SASEGT. The length of the CDR3 is 16 residues. The CDR3 is CASSESVSRSNQPQHF. For the CDR3, the DNA is TGTGCCAGCAGTGAAAGCGTGAGTCGTAGCAATCAGCCCCAGCATTTT.

This sequence joins TRBV7-8 and TRBJ2-7, with D uncertain. Germline CDR1 and CDR2: SGHVS and FQNEAQ. With 1 base removed from V and 0 bases from J, the gap between germline ends came to 7 bases. The CDR3 has 14 amino acids. CDR3 loop: CASSLGTISYEQYV. CDR3 sequence (DNA): TGTGCCAGCAGCTTAGGGACCATCTCCTACGAGCAGTACGTC.

This rearrangement joins TRBV3-1 (or the pseudogene TRBV3-2) to TRBJ2-2; 8 bases are a match to TRBD1. Trimming cost V 4 bases and J 6 bases; bases outside gene matches: 7. In germline, CDR1 is LGHDT, CDR2 YNNKEL (reference sequence). The CDR3 contains 15 residues. CDR3 region: CASSPPDRAAGELFF. The CDR3, as DNA: TGTGCCAGCAGCCCCCCGGACAGGGCGGCCGGGGAGCTGTTTTTT.

This chain connects TRBV9 to TRBJ1-4, with TRBD1 identical over 12 bases. V gave up 2 bases and J gave up 3 bases; unmatched junction bases: 5. Germline V gives CDR1 SGDLS, CDR2 YYNGEE. The CDR3 is 17 amino acids. The CDR3: CASSVGTGGLANEKLFF. DNA for the CDR3: TGTGCCAGCAGCGTGGGGACAGGGGGCCTCGCTAATGAAAAACTGTTTTTT.

The chain has TRBV7-2 and TRBJ2-5; a weak D match, TRBD1 (6 bases). This CDR3 is 12 amino acids long. CDR1 and CDR2 from the germline V gene are SGHTA and FQGNSA. V lost 10 bases and J lost 4, with 13 bases in between. Here the CDR3 reads CATSDRGETQYF. The CDR3 region has the DNA TGTGCCACCTCGGACAGAGGAGAGACCCAGTACTTC.

The chain combines TRBV5-1 with TRBJ1-2; the match to TRBD1 covers 7 bases. CDR3 length: 15 amino acids. The junction had 8 bases not matched to a gene; V was cut back by 2 bases and J by 4 bases. Germline values: CDR1 SGHRS, CDR2 YFSETQ. The CDR3 coding sequence is TGCGCCAGCAGCTTTGGACTAGAGGGGGCCTATGGCTACACCTTC. It translates to CASSFGLEGAYGYTF.

The gene calls are TRBV20-1 and TRBJ1-2, with D perhaps TRBD1 (6 bases). The CDR3 is 11 residues long. Trimming left V 5 bases short and J 6 bases short, with 10 bases between. CDR1 is DFQATT, CDR2 SNEGSKA, per germline (reference sequence). The CDR3 DNA sequence: TGCAGTGCTCGGGGGCTCGATGGCTACACCTTC. Translating gives CSARGLDGYTF.

The chain couples TRBV7-3 to TRBJ2-7, with TRBD1 identical over 7 bases. V dropped 5 bases and J dropped 3; count of bases not matched to a gene: 4. The CDR3 length is 13 residues. Looked up from germline, CDR1 is SGHTA and CDR2 is FQGTGA. The CDR3 sequence is CASSRDSLYEQYF. The DNA of the CDR3 is TGTGCCAGCAGCCGGGACAGCCTCTACGAGCAGTACTTC.

This chain connects TRBV10-2 to TRBJ2-1; 9 bases are shared with TRBD2. This CDR3 is built from 17 residues. The V and J ends lost 9 bases and 1 base, in that order; junction bases with no gene match: 13. The germline V gene encodes CDR1 WSHSY and CDR2 SAAADI. The CDR3 DNA follows: TGCGCCAGTTCGATTGGTAGCGGGGGAGGATCCTACAATGAGCAGTTCTTC. This gives the protein CASSIGSGGGSYNEQFF.

This sequence joins TRBV3-1 (or the pseudogene TRBV3-2) and TRBJ1-2; 7 bases are a match to TRBD1. The CDR3 length is 15 residues. V dropped 6 bases and J dropped 4; count of bases not matched to a gene: 11. The germline gives CDR1 LGHDT, CDR2 YNNKEL (reference sequence). CDR3 amino acids: CASSQVRGQPYGYTF. The CDR3 DNA sequence: TGTGCCAGCAGTCAGGTTAGGGGACAGCCCTATGGCTACACCTTC.